The next 20 T cell receptor beta chains were all read from a single sample in a study of blood T cell repertoires in COVID-19. TCRdb's copy holds only in-frame clones and misses some; the assay was immunoSEQ multiplex PCR. The data show around 79,000 clones, 65% to 90% seen once. The sequencing sample was made of peripheral blood. The source is a woman in her fifties or sixties with acute or convalescent COVID-19.

The table lists this clone with a count of one. The chain links TRBV10-2 to TRBJ1-4; TRBD1 is a possible D gene (6 bases). V dropped 6 bases and J dropped 8 bases, with 19 bases sitting between them. Germline V gene lookup returns CDR1 WSHSY and CDR2 SAAADI. The CDR3 loop spans 15 amino acids. The CDR3 DNA reads TGCGCCAGCAGCCGCTCCACAGGGTCGGAAGAAAAACTGTTTTTT. It yields the protein CASSRSTGSEEKLFF.

V and J are TRBV18 and TRBJ1-4; D perhaps matches TRBD1 (5 bases). V was trimmed by 3 bases and J by 5 bases, leaving 10 bases between them. This CDR3 is 14 amino acids long. CDR1 is KGHSH and CDR2 is LQKENI in the germline V gene. CDR3: CASSPQGLNEKLFF. The CDR3 DNA reads TGTGCCAGCTCACCGCAGGGATTAAATGAAAAACTGTTTTTT.

The rearrangement joins TRBV19 to TRBJ2-2, with D possibly TRBD2 on 5 matching bases. In germline, CDR1 is LNHDA, CDR2 SQIVND (reference sequence). Between the trimmed V and J ends, which lost 7 bases and 5 bases, there was a span of 20 bases. The CDR3 covers 16 residues. CDR3 sequence reads: CASKSSRGWGTGELFF. In nucleotides, the CDR3 is TGTGCCAGTAAGAGTTCCCGGGGATGGGGAACCGGGGAGCTGTTTTTT.

The chain employs TRBV7-8 and TRBJ1-1, with 10 bases identical to TRBD1. CDR3 length equals 16 residues. From germline, CDR1 is SGHVS and CDR2 FQNEAQ. V lost 1 base and J lost 0; bases outside the gene matches: 2. The CDR3 here is CASSLGTGGMNTEAFF. For the CDR3, the DNA is TGTGCCAGCAGCTTAGGGACAGGGGGTATGAACACTGAAGCTTTCTTT.

V gene TRBV19 combines with J gene TRBJ1-3; D remains ambiguous. Germline CDR1 LNHDA, CDR2 SQIVND (reference sequence). V lost 3 bases to trimming and J lost 0 bases, with 12 bases between them. The length of the CDR3 is 16 residues. The DNA for the CDR3 is TGTGCCAGTAGTATTGGTAGCGGGTACTCTGGAAACACCATATATTTT. Translation gives CASSIGSGYSGNTIYF.

This clone was picked up one time. The chain couples TRBV29-1 to TRBJ1-5, with 7 bases lining up with TRBD1. V shed 4 bases and J 0 bases; nucleotides not matched to a gene: 3. Looked up from germline, CDR1 is SQVTM and CDR2 is ANQGSEA. The CDR3 is 14 amino acids. The CDR3 spells CSVGGQASNQPQHF. The CDR3 DNA sequence: TGCAGCGTTGGCGGACAGGCTAGCAATCAGCCCCAGCATTTT. Variable domain in full (rest from reference TRBV29-1 and TRBJ1-5): SAVISQKPSRDICQRGTSLTIQCQVDSQVTMMFWYRQQPGQSLTLIATANQGSEATYESGFVIDKFPISRPNLTFSTLTVSNMSPEDSSIYLCSVGGQASNQPQHFGDGTRLSIL.

The chain carries TRBV4-2 and TRBJ2-1; the D gene is possibly TRBD2 (6 bases). The CDR3 runs to 15 residues. Germline V gives CDR1 LGHNA, CDR2 YNFKEQ. Deletions cut 0 bases from V and 4 bases from J, with 10 bases between. The DNA for the CDR3 is TGTGCCAGCAGCCAAGAGGACGGGGGTTACAATGAGCAGTTCTTC. Translated: CASSQEDGGYNEQFF.

V gene TRBV5-6 combines with J gene TRBJ1-1; D is perhaps TRBD1 (6 bases). Germline CDR1 SGHDT, CDR2 YYEEEE. The CDR3 has 15 residues. The V and J ends lost 3 bases and 2 bases respectively, with 14 bases between them. CDR3: CASSSRGSPNTEAFF. DNA of the CDR3: TGTGCCAGCAGCTCTAGGGGGTCCCCCAACACTGAAGCTTTCTTT.

The gene calls are TRBV5-1 and TRBJ2-5; D perhaps matches TRBD1 (6 bases). Germline lookup yields CDR1 SGHRS and CDR2 YFSETQ. CDR3 size: 15 residues. Trimming took 3 bases from V and 5 from J, leaving 17 bases between them. CDR3 loop: CASSWGPGSEETQYF. DNA for the CDR3: TGCGCCAGCAGCTGGGGGCCCGGGTCGGAGGAGACCCAGTACTTC.

This chain connects TRBV5-1 to TRBJ2-3, with 12 nucleotides matching TRBD2. V shed 0 bases, J shed 2 bases, and the junction held 1 base outside the gene matches. Germline loops: CDR1 SGHRS, CDR2 YFSETQ. This CDR3 region has 16 residues. The CDR3 nucleotides are TGCGCCAGCAGCTTGGGGACTAGCGGGGCCACAGATACGCAGTATTTT. It encodes CASSLGTSGATDTQYF.

The rearrangement links TRBV11-3 to TRBJ2-7, with TRBD1 matching 9 bases. The V segment lost 5 bases and the J segment 4 bases; nucleotides outside the gene matches: 6. Germline V CDR1 and CDR2: SGHNT, YENEEA. The CDR3 extends over 14 amino acids. This chain's CDR3 is CASSHRDRAYEQYF. The DNA of the CDR3 is TGTGCCAGCAGCCACCGGGACAGGGCTTACGAGCAGTACTTC.

The chain links TRBV2 to TRBJ1-2; D gene ambiguous. CDR1 is SNHLY and CDR2 is FYNNEI in the germline V gene. The CDR3 contains 11 residues. Trimming removed 3 bases at V and 6 bases at J, with 5 bases between. CDR3 protein: CASSDPDGYTF. CDR3 bases: TGTGCCAGCAGTGATCCTGATGGCTACACCTTC.

This chain uses TRBV11-2 with TRBJ2-3; 11 bases are shared with TRBD2. CDR1 and CDR2 (germline): SGHAT, FQNNGV. The CDR3 covers 18 residues. The V gene end was trimmed by 6 bases and the J gene end by 2 bases; junction bases not matched to a gene: 13. DNA for the CDR3: TGTGCCAGCAGGAGTCTAGCGGGGGGTCCCGCTTCCACAGATACGCAGTATTTT. It encodes CASRSLAGGPASTDTQYF.

The chain couples TRBV7-6 to TRBJ2-5; 9 nucleotides align to TRBD2. V was clipped by 2 bases and J by 2 bases; unmatched bases: 3. This CDR3 comprises 15 residues. In germline, CDR1 is SGHVS, CDR2 FNYEAQ. The CDR3 sequence: CASSLFAGGQETQYF. The CDR3 nucleotides read TGTGCCAGCAGCTTATTCGCGGGGGGGCAAGAGACCCAGTACTTC.

This clone appeared once. A junction boundary mismatches the germline segment, possibly from a read error. The gene calls are TRBV5-5 and TRBJ1-1, with 7 bases that match TRBD1. The CDR3 length is 15 residues. CDR1 is SGHKS, CDR2 YYEKEE, per germline (reference sequence). CDR3 in amino acids: CASSGEDRRNPEAFF. CDR3 nucleotides: TGTGCCAGCAGCGGGGAGGACAGGCGGAACCCTGAAGCTTTCTTT.

The J gene is TRBJ2-7, the V gene TRBV11-3; maybe TRBD2 (6 bases). Looked up from germline, CDR1 is SGHNT and CDR2 is YENEEA. The germline V and J ends were trimmed by 4 bases and 5 bases, with 12 bases remaining between them. The CDR3 covers 13 residues. DNA for the CDR3: TGTGCCAGCAGCTCGCCGGGACTCCACGAGCAGTACTTC. Its translation: CASSSPGLHEQYF.

This chain connects TRBV4-1 to TRBJ2-4; 8 bases fit TRBD2. This CDR3 is 16 amino acids long. The V gene end was trimmed by 5 bases and the J gene end by 8 bases; junction bases not matched to a gene: 14. The germline V gene encodes CDR1 MGHRA and CDR2 YSYEKL. CDR3 loop: CASSEIAGSNFDIQYF. CDR3 DNA: TGCGCCAGCAGCGAAATAGCGGGGTCGAATTTTGACATTCAGTACTTC.

The V call is TRBV7-9, the J call TRBJ1-5; D unclear. CDR3 size: 14 residues. The V gene lost 1 base and the J gene lost 3 bases, with 7 bases spanning the gap. Germline CDR1 SEHNR, CDR2 FQNEAQ (reference sequence). The CDR3 coding sequence is TGTGCCAGCAGCTTAGGGCAGGTCAATCAGCCCCAGCATTTT. It is translated as CASSLGQVNQPQHF. Full variable domain (outside the CDR3, taken from reference TRBV7-9 and TRBJ1-5): DTGVSQNPRHKITKRGQNVTFRCDPISEHNRLYWYRQTLGQGPEFLTYFQNEAQLEKSRLLSDRFSAERPKGSFSTLEIQRTEQGDSAMYLCASSLGQVNQPQHFGDGTRLSIL.

The chain carries TRBV11-2 and TRBJ1-1, with no clear D. Trimming shortened V by 5 bases and J by 7 bases, and 11 bases separated the two germline ends. CDR3 size: 12 residues. CDR1 and CDR2 (germline): SGHAT, FQNNGV. The CDR3 here is CASSPGRGEAFF. Written as DNA, the CDR3 is TGTGCCAGCAGCCCCGGACGGGGTGAAGCTTTCTTT.

This clone was detected only a few times. The chain uses TRBV5-1 and TRBJ1-2; 10 bases agree with TRBD1. The CDR3 runs 16 residues. V lost 4 bases and J lost 4; bases outside the gene matches: 10. Germline V gene data show CDR1 as SGHRS and CDR2 as YFSETQ. This CDR3 is CASSPRGTGVSYGYTF. CDR3 nucleotides: TGCGCCAGCAGCCCCCGAGGGACAGGGGTTTCCTATGGCTACACCTTC.